The 16 T cell receptor beta chains listed next were all sequenced from one sample in a study of T cells after posttransplantation cyclophosphamide. Assay used: immunoSEQ multiplex PCR; TCRdb lists only in-frame clones, some missing. This sample carries fewer than 3,000 clones, none of them present only once. Busulfan-fludarabine conditioning, marrow transplant, and cyclophosphamide on days +3 and +4 were administered. The source material was PBMCs, sampled 30 days after allogeneic stem cell transplant with posttransplant cyclophosphamide. These receptors were obtained from a female patient in her sixties who received an allogeneic stem cell transplant from an unrelated donor, was CMV-positive, and had acute GVHD only. Some T cells may have come from the graft donor.

This clone has at least ten counts. V gene TRBV15 combines with J gene TRBJ1-3; D gene unclear. The CDR3 spans 16 residues. Germline V gives CDR1 LNHNV, CDR2 YYDKDF (reference sequence). Trimming pared 5 bases from V and 1 base from J, leaving 15 bases between. The chain's CDR3 is CATSRTVALSGNTIYF. CDR3 in DNA: TGTGCCACCAGCCGCACGGTTGCCCTGTCTGGAAACACCATATATTTT.

In this sample, this clone turned up many times. V is TRBV4-2 and J is TRBJ2-2; D uncertain. This CDR3 spans 13 amino acids. V was shortened by 1 base and J by 5 bases, with 5 bases between the two germline ends. Germline assignment: CDR1 LGHNA and CDR2 YNFKEQ. CDR3 in amino acids: CASSQGATGELFF. The CDR3 DNA sequence: TGTGCCAGCAGCCAAGGGGCTACCGGGGAGCTGTTTTTT.

This clone was seen a few times. The V gene is TRBV29-1, the J gene TRBJ2-7; D perhaps matches TRBD1 (5 bases). There are 12 residues in the CDR3. V lost 0 bases to trimming and J lost 4 bases, with 7 bases between them. Per the germline V gene, CDR1 is SQVTM and CDR2 is ANQGSEA. DNA for the CDR3: TGCAGCGTTGAAGACAGGGCTTACGAGCAGTACTTC. Translation: CSVEDRAYEQYF.

This clone was picked up many times. The chain is built from TRBV9 and TRBJ2-1; D is perhaps TRBD2 (6 bases). V lost 4 bases, J lost 9 bases, and 11 bases lay in between. The CDR3 loop spans 12 amino acids. From germline, CDR1 is SGDLS and CDR2 YYNGEE. The CDR3 loop reads CASSPGGVEQFF. The CDR3 nucleotides are TGTGCCAGCAGCCCCGGAGGGGTTGAGCAGTTCTTC.

This clone is medium-sized by share. CDR3 loop: CASTAGGGASTDTQYF. CDR3 sequence (DNA): TGTGCCAGCACCGCCGGCGGAGGCGCCAGCACAGATACGCAGTATTTT. The chain couples TRBV9 to TRBJ2-3, with a tentative D call TRBD2 (5 bases). Trimming removed 6 bases from V and 0 bases from J, with 17 bases in between. Per germline, CDR1 SGDLS and CDR2 YYNGEE. This CDR3 has 16 amino acids.

In its sample, this clone was seen many times. The rearrangement links TRBV7-8 to TRBJ1-5; a possible D gene is TRBD1 (5 bases). The CDR3 is 15 amino acids. V was clipped by 4 bases and J by 5 bases, with 15 bases between them. Germline V gene lookup returns CDR1 SGHVS and CDR2 FQNEAQ. The CDR3 sequence: CASSSSGGYDQPQHF. The CDR3, as DNA: TGTGCCAGCAGCTCCTCCGGGGGGTACGATCAGCCCCAGCATTTT.

This clone was seen repeatedly, ten times or more. The chain carries TRBV7-2 and TRBJ1-2, with unresolved D. The CDR3 runs 14 residues. Deletions cut 2 bases from V and 7 bases from J, with 14 bases between. Germline assignment: CDR1 SGHTA and CDR2 FQGNSA. CDR3 sequence reads: CASSLRQAFRGYTF. In DNA form, the CDR3 reads TGTGCCAGCAGCTTAAGGCAGGCCTTCCGTGGCTACACCTTC.

Ten or more counts support this clone. The CDR3 DNA follows: TGTGCCAGCAGTTCAGGACAGGGGGCTAGGGGCTACACCTTC. This translates into CASSSGQGARGYTF. The V gene is TRBV6-6, the J gene TRBJ1-2, with 11 bases lining up with TRBD1. The CDR3 covers 14 residues. V lost 4 bases to trimming and J lost 8 bases; unmatched junction nucleotides: 6. Germline CDR1 and CDR2: MNHNY and SVGAGI (reference sequence).

By share, this clone ranks as medium-sized. The chain has TRBV6-2 or TRBV6-3 and TRBJ2-5, with 12 bases identical to TRBD2. CDR1 MNHEY and CDR2 SVGEGT come from the germline V gene. The CDR3 length is 15 residues. V lost 6 bases and J lost 5; bases outside the gene matches: 7. This CDR3 is CASSPSSGGAETQYF. The CDR3 DNA is TGTGCCAGCAGCCCTTCTAGCGGGGGGGCTGAGACCCAGTACTTC.

This clone was observed many times. The chain carries TRBV7-9 and TRBJ1-5; 9 positions agree with TRBD1. Trimming took 5 bases from V and 3 from J; bases not matched to a gene: 8. Germline assignment: CDR1 SEHNR and CDR2 FQNEAQ (reference sequence). This CDR3 spans 16 amino acids. CDR3 DNA sequence: TGTGCCAGCAGCCCGGCGGGACAGGGCTTCAATCAGCCCCAGCATTTT. It specifies CASSPAGQGFNQPQHF. The whole variable domain, filled in from reference TRBV7-9 and TRBJ1-5, reads DTGVSQNPRHKITKRGQNVTFRCDPISEHNRLYWYRQTLGQGPEFLTYFQNEAQLEKSRLLSDRFSAERPKGSFSTLEIQRTEQGDSAMYLCASSPAGQGFNQPQHFGDGTRLSIL.

Relative to its sample, this clone is medium-sized (0.01 to 0.1%). The chain recombines TRBV7-9 with TRBJ1-4; D perhaps matches TRBD1 (5 bases). Germline assignment: CDR1 SEHNR and CDR2 FQNEAQ (reference sequence). V was pared by 4 bases and J by 4 bases, with 13 bases between. CDR3 length: 15 amino acids. The CDR3 region has the DNA TGTGCCAGCAGCTCAGGGTCCTTGGGTAATGAAAAACTGTTTTTT. Translated, it gives CASSSGSLGNEKLFF.

This clone showed up many times. The chain uses TRBV27 and TRBJ1-1; TRBD1 agrees at 8 bases. The V gene's germline CDR1 is MNHEY and CDR2 SMNVEV (reference sequence). This CDR3 is 15 amino acids long. V shed 5 bases, J shed 5 bases, and the junction held 10 bases outside the gene matches. In nucleotides, the CDR3 is TGTGCCAGCAGTGCGACAGGGGCTGGTCGTACTGAAGCTTTCTTT. Translated, it gives CASSATGAGRTEAFF.

This clone was counted ten times or more. The chain employs TRBV10-3 and TRBJ1-5; 7 bases fit TRBD1. Looked up from germline, CDR1 is ENHRY and CDR2 is SYGVKD. V shed 2 bases and J 5 bases; nucleotides not matched to a gene: 3. There are 14 residues in the CDR3. CDR3 amino acids: CAISERTGDQPQHF. CDR3 bases: TGTGCCATCAGTGAGAGAACAGGGGATCAGCCCCAGCATTTT.

Many counts were recorded for this clone. This rearrangement joins TRBV7-3 to TRBJ1-2, with D perhaps TRBD1 (6 bases). V lost 4 bases and J 1 base, leaving 13 bases between the germline ends. The CDR3 is made up of 15 amino acids. Germline V gene lookup returns CDR1 SGHTA and CDR2 FQGTGA. In nucleotides, the CDR3 is TGTGCCAGCAGCTCCAGAGGGGGAAATAACTATGGCTACACCTTC. Protein product: CASSSRGGNNYGYTF.

By share, this clone ranks as medium-sized (0.01 to 0.1%). This sequence joins TRBV10-3 and TRBJ1-1; D is undetermined. The CDR3 runs to 11 residues. CDR1 and CDR2 from the germline V gene are ENHRY and SYGVKD. The V gene lost 5 bases and the J gene lost 1 base, with 2 bases spanning the gap. This CDR3 is CAISQNTEAFF. CDR3 nucleotides: TGTGCCATCAGTCAGAACACTGAAGCTTTCTTT.

This clone occurred many times. The chain joins TRBV6-6 to TRBJ2-7; TRBD2 matches 7 bases. Trimming removed 5 bases from V and 4 bases from J; junction bases left unmatched: 8. The CDR3 loop spans 14 amino acids. The germline CDR1 and CDR2 sequences are MNHNY and SVGAGI (reference sequence). The CDR3, as DNA: TGTGCCAGCAGTGCGGGGAGGGCATATTACGAGCAGTACTTC. It encodes CASSAGRAYYEQYF.